This T cell receptor beta chain was recovered during a study of T-cell reconstitution after alpha-beta-depleted transplantation in children (dated by TCRdb to about 2016). With regard to the full study: Using TCR repertoire profiling, the study quantitatively followed how T-cell immune reconstitution unfolded in children after TCRalphabeta/CD19-depleted allogeneic hematopoietic cell transplantation.

Library preparation used PCR. Data came from an Illumina HiSeq 2500. TCR library preparation used molecular barcoding, with unique molecular identifiers applied to normalize quantification of the TCRbeta repertoire. TCRdb cleaned the public reads at Q25 with fastp, built clones with MiXCR and kept in-frame beta chains. Entries that share a CDR3 protein sequence are merged under the most common genes and DNA. This sample has roughly 670,000 distinct CDR3 sequences in its table, and roughly 14% of those were observed once. The ten largest clones add up to approximately 0.8% of the sample. This clonotype was seen many times. Its antigen is unknown. No base-level quality is on record; no much larger clone is a single base apart. The sample's treatment or condition label, in plain terms: allogeneic hematopoietic cell transplantation with graft depleted of TCRalphabeta T cells and CD19 B cells. The children who served as transplant recipients had been given grafts of TCRalphabeta/CD19-depleted allogeneic hematopoietic cells.

On the study overall, not on this receptor specifically: Hyperexpanded clone frequencies declined over subsequent months; after one year, T-cell counts and TCRbeta diversity were mostly attributed to newly produced T cells. The high TCRbeta diversity at day 60 in some patients was ascribed to recipient T cells and intrathymic progenitors that had survived conditioning. The apparently early recovery of alphabetaT-cell counts about two months after transplant reportedly depended on only several hundred rapidly expanded clones that came from non-depleted graft cells.

The sample consisted of PBMCs, taken before TCRalphabeta/CD19-depleted stem cell transplant. This TCR was sampled from a girl aged 2 to 9 with congenital amegakaryocytic thrombocytopenia, due to receive a stem cell transplant.

CDR3 reads: CSVGGGTSTDTQYF. The DNA is as follows: TGCAGCGTTGGAGGCGGTACTAGCACAGATACGCAGTATTTT. Rearrangement joined TRBV29-1 to TRBJ2-3; the D gene identity is not certain. The CDR3 contains 14 residues, cysteine and phenylalanine counted. The retained sequence is limited to the CDR3, 42 bases, with the frame set at the first base. The trim is 4 bases for V and 0 bases for J, with a gap of 11 bases between the germline ends. The germline V gene yields SQVTM for CDR1 and ANQGSEA for CDR2.